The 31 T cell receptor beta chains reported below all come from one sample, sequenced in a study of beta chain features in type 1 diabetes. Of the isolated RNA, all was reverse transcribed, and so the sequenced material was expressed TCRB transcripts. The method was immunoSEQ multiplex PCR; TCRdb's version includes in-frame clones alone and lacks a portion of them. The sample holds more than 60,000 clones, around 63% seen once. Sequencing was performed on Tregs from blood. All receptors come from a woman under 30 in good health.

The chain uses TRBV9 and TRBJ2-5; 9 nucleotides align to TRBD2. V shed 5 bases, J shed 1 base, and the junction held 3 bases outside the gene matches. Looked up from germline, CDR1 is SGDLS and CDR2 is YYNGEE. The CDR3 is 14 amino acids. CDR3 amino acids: CASSSGSIQETQYF. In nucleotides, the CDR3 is TGTGCCAGCAGTAGCGGGAGTATCCAAGAGACCCAGTACTTC.

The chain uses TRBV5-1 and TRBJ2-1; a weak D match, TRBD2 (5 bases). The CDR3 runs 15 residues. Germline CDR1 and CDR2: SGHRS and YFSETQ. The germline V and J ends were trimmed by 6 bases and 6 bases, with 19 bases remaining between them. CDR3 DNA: TGCGCCAGCACCCCCTTGGGAGTACGCGGCAATGAGCAGTTCTTC. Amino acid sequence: CASTPLGVRGNEQFF.

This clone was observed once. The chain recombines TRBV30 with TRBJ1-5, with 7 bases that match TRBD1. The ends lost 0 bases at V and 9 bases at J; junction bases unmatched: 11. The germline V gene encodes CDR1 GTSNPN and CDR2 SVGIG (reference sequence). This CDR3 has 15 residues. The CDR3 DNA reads TGTGCCTGGAGTGTACGCGGGACAGCTAAAGGGCCCCAGCATTTT. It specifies CAWSVRGTAKGPQHF.

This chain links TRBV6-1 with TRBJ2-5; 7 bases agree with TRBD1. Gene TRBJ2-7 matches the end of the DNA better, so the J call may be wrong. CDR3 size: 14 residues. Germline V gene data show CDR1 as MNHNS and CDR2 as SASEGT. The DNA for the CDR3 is TGTGCCAGCAGTCTACAGGGGATTACCTACGAGCAGTACTTC. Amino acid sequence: CASSLQGITYEQYF.

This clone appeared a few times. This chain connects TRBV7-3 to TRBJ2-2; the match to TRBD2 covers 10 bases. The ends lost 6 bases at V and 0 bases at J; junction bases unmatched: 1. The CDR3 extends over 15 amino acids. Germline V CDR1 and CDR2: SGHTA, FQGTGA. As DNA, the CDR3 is TGTGCCAGCAGAAGCGGGGGGGCGAACACCGGGGAGCTGTTTTTT. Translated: CASRSGGANTGELFF.

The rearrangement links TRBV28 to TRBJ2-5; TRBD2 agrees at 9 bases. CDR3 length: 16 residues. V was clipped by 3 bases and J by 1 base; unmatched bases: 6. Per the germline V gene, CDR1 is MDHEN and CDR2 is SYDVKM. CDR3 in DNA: TGTGCCAGCAGTTTCGGCGGGAGGGCCGGCCAAGAGACCCAGTACTTC. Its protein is CASSFGGRAGQETQYF.

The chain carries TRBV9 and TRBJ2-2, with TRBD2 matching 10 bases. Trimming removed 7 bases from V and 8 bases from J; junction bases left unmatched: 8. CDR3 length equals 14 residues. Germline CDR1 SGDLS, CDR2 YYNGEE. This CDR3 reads CASQSGRAFGELFF. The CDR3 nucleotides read TGTGCCAGCCAAAGCGGGAGGGCCTTTGGGGAGCTGTTTTTT.

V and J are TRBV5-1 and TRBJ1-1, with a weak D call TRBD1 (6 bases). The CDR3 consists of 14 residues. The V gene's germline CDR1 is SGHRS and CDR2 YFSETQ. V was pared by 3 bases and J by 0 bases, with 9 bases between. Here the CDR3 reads CASSWGHLNTEAFF. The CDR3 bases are TGCGCCAGCAGCTGGGGACACCTGAACACTGAAGCTTTCTTT.

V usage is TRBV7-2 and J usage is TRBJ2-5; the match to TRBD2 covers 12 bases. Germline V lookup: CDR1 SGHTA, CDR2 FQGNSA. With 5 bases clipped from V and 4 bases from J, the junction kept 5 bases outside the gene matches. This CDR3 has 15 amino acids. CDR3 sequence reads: CASSALGLAGETQYF. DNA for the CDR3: TGTGCCAGCAGCGCCTTGGGACTAGCGGGAGAGACCCAGTACTTC.

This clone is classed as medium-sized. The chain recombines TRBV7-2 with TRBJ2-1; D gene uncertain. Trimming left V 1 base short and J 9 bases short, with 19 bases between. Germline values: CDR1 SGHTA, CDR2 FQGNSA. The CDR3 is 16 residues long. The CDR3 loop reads CASSLVFPRLSIEQFF. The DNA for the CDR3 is TGTGCCAGCAGCTTAGTGTTCCCTAGACTCTCTATTGAGCAGTTCTTC.

The chain's CDR3 is CASSTRQGGNEQFF. CDR3 in DNA: TGTGCCAGCAGCACCCGACAGGGTGGGAATGAGCAGTTCTTC. The chain has TRBV7-9 and TRBJ2-1; 7 positions agree with TRBD1. With V trimmed by 5 bases and J by 7 bases, 8 bases remained unmatched. Germline CDR1 SEHNR, CDR2 FQNEAQ (reference sequence). CDR3 size: 14 residues.

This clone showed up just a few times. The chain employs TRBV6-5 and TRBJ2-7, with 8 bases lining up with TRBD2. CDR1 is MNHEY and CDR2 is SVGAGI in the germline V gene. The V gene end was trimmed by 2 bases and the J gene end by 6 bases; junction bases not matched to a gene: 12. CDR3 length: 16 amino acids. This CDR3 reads CASSYLAPGGPGEQYF. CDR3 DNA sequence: TGTGCCAGCAGTTACCTAGCCCCGGGAGGGCCGGGCGAGCAGTACTTC.

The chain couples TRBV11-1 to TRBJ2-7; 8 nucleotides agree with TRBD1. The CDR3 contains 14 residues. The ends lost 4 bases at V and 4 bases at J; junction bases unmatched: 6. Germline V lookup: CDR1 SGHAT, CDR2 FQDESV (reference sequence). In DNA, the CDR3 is TGTGCCAGCAGCTCCCTCGGACAGGGATACGAGCAGTACTTC. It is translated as CASSSLGQGYEQYF.

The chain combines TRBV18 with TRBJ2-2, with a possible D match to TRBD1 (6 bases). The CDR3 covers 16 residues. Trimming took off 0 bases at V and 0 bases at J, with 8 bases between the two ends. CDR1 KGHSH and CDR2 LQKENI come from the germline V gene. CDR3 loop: CASSPPNRANTGELFF. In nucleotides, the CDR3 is TGTGCCAGCTCACCACCTAACAGGGCGAACACCGGGGAGCTGTTTTTT.

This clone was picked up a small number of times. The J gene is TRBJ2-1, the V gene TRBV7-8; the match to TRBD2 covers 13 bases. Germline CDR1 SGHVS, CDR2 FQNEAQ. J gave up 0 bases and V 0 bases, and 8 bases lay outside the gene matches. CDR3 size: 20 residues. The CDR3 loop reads CASSLAGTSGTYSSYNEQFF. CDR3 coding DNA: TGTGCCAGCAGCTTAGCGGGGACTAGCGGGACTTATAGCTCCTACAATGAGCAGTTCTTC.

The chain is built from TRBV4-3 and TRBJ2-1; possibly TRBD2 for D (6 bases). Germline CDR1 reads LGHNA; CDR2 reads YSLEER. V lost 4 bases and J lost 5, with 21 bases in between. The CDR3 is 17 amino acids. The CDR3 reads CASSLSYLRRGHNEQFF. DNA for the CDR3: TGCGCCAGCAGCCTATCTTACCTCCGGCGGGGCCACAATGAGCAGTTCTTC.

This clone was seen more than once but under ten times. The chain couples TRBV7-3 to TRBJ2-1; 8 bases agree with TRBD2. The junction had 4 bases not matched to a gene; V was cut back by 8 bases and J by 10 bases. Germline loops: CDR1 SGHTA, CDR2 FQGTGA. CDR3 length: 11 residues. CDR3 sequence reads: CASSGGGEQFF. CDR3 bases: TGTGCCAGCTCCGGCGGGGGGGAGCAGTTCTTC.

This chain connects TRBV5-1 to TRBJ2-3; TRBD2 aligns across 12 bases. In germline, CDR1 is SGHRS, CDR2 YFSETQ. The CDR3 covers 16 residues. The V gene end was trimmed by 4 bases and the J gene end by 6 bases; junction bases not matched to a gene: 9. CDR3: CASSPLAGGILDTQYF. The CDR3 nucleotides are TGCGCCAGCAGCCCGCTAGCGGGGGGGATTCTGGATACGCAGTATTTT.

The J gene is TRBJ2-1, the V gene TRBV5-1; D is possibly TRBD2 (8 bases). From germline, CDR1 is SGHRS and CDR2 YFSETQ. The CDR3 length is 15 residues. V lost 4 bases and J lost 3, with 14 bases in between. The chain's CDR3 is CASSPGGTDYNEQFF. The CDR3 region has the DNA TGCGCCAGCAGCCCGGGGGGGACAGACTACAATGAGCAGTTCTTC.

This CDR3 is CASSLGLAGPQETQYF. CDR3 sequence (DNA): TGCGCCAGCAGCTTAGGACTAGCGGGTCCCCAAGAGACCCAGTACTTC. The chain combines TRBV5-1 with TRBJ2-5; TRBD2 matches 11 bases. Germline values: CDR1 SGHRS, CDR2 YFSETQ. CDR3 length: 16 residues. J lost 1 base, V lost 2 bases, and 4 bases had no gene match. Full variable domain (missing parts from reference TRBV5-1 and TRBJ2-5): KAGVTQTPRYLIKTRGQQVTLSCSPISGHRSVSWYQQTPGQGLQFLFEYFSETQRNKGNFPGRFSGRQFSNSRSEMNVSTLELGDSALYLCASSLGLAGPQETQYFGPGTRLLVL.

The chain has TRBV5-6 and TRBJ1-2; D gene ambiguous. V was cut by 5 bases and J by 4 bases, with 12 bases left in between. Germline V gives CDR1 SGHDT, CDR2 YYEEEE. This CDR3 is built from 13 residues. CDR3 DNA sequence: TGTGCCAGCAGTCCCGGGTCTACCTATGGCTACACCTTC. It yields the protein CASSPGSTYGYTF.

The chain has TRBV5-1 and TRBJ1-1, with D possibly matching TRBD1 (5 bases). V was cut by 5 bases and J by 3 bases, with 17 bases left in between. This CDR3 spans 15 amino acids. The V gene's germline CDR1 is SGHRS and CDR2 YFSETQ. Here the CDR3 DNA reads TGCGCCAGCAGTCCGGGGGACGGTACCCACACTGAAGCTTTCTTT. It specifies CASSPGDGTHTEAFF.

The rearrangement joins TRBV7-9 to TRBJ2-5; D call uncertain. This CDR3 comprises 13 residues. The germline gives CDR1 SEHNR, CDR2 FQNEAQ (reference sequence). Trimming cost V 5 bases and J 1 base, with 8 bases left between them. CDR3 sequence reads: CASSRQFQETQYF. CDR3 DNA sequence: TGTGCCAGCAGCCGACAATTCCAAGAGACCCAGTACTTC.

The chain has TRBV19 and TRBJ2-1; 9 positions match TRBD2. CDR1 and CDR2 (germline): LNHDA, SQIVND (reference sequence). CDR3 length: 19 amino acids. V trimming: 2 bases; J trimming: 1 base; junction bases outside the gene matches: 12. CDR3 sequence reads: CASSILAGPQSGSYNEQFF. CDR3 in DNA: TGTGCCAGTAGTATACTAGCGGGGCCCCAAAGCGGTTCCTACAATGAGCAGTTCTTC.

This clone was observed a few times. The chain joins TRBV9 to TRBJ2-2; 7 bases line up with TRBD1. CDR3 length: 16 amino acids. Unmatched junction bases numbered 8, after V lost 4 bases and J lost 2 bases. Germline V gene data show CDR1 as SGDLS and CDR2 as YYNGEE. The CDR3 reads CASSPRTGKNTGELFF. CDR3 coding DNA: TGTGCCAGCAGCCCTCGGACAGGAAAAAACACCGGGGAGCTGTTTTTT. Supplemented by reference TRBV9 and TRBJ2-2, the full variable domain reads DSGVTQTPKHLITATGQRVTLRCSPRSGDLSVYWYQQSLDQGLQFLIQYYNGEERAKGNILERFSAQQFPDLHSELNLSSLELGDSALYFCASSPRTGKNTGELFFGEGSRLTVL.

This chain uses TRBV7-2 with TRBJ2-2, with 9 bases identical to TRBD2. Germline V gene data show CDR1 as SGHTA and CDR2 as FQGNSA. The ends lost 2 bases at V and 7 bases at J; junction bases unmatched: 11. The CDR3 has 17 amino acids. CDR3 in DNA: TGTGCCAGCAGCTTAAAAGGTGGCGGGGGGGCCTTCGGGGAGCTGTTTTTT. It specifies CASSLKGGGGAFGELFF.

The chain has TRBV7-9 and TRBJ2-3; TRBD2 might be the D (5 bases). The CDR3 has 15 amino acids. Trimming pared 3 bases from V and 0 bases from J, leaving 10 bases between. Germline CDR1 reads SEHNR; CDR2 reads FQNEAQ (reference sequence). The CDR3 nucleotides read TGTGCCAGCAGCTTGAGGCGCGGGAGCACAGATACGCAGTATTTT. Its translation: CASSLRRGSTDTQYF. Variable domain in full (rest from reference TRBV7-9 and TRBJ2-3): DTGVSQNPRHKITKRGQNVTFRCDPISEHNRLYWYRQTLGQGPEFLTYFQNEAQLEKSRLLSDRFSAERPKGSFSTLEIQRTEQGDSAMYLCASSLRRGSTDTQYFGPGTRLTVL.

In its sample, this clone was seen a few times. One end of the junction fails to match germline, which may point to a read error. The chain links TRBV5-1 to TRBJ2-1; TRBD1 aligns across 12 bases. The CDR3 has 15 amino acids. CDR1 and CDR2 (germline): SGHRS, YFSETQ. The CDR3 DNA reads TGCGCCAGCAGTCCGGGACAGGGGGCCTATAATGAGCAGTTCTTC. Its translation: CASSPGQGAYNEQFF. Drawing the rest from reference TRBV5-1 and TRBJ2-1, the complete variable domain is KAGVTQTPRYLIKTRGQQVTLSCSPISGHRSVSWYQQTPGQGLQFLFEYFSETQRNKGNFPGRFSGRQFSNSRSEMNVSTLELGDSALYLCASSPGQGAYNEQFFGPGTRLTVL.

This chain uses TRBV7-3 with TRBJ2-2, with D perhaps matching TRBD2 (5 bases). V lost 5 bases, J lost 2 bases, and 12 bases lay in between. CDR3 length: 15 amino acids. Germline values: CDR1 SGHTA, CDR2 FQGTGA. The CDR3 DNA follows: TGTGCCAGCAGCCAGAGCGGTTCTAACACCGGGGAGCTGTTTTTT. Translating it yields CASSQSGSNTGELFF.

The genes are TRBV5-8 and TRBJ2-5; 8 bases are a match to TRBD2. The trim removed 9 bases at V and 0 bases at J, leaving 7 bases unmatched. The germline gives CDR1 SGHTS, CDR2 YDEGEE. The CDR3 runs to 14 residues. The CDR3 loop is CATERGRNQETQYF. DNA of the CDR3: TGTGCCACGGAGCGGGGGAGGAACCAAGAGACCCAGTACTTC.

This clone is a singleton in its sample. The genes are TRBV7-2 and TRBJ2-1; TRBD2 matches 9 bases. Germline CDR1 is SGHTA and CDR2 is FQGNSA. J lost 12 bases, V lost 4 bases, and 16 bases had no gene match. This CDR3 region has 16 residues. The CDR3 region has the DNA TGTGCCAGCAGCTCGAGGTTAAGCGGGAGGTGGGGTGGGCAGTTCTTC. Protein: CASSSRLSGRWGGQFF.